A selection of T cell receptor beta chains follows, all from one sample in a study of T cells expressing NK-cell markers. TCRdb reanalyzed the 5' RACE reads, giving one entry per CDR3 protein sequence and no DNA. There are over 200,000 distinct CDR3 sequences in the sample, with 0.39% held by the top ten. Material: blood T cells: a sorted CD56 or NKG2C T cell subset, CD4+ or CD8+ T cells, or bulk PBMC T cells (not recorded which). These receptors were obtained from a man younger than 30 in good health. The CDR3 runs from the conserved cysteine through the conserved F or W. Fields, in order: V gene, J gene, CDR3 protein.

V gene: TRBV18; J gene: TRBJ2-6; CDR3 protein: CASSLATVGVLTF
V gene: TRBV15; J gene: TRBJ2-2; CDR3 protein: CATSIGLADTGELFF
V gene: TRBV6-2/TRBV6-3; J gene: TRBJ2-7; CDR3 protein: CASTKGMKTYEQYF
V gene: TRBV12-3/TRBV12-4; J gene: TRBJ2-5; CDR3 protein: CASSSTGAETQYF
V gene: TRBV5-1; J gene: TRBJ1-4; CDR3 protein: CASSLKQGHEKLFF
V gene: TRBV20-1; J gene: TRBJ1-1; CDR3 protein: CSASTSGADTEAFF
V gene: TRBV12-5; J gene: TRBJ1-4; CDR3 protein: CASGLEGPEKLFF
V gene: TRBV12-3/TRBV12-4; J gene: TRBJ2-7; CDR3 protein: CASSLVGGGEQYF
V gene: TRBV29-1; J gene: TRBJ1-2; CDR3 protein: CSVEAGTGGNYGYTF
V gene: TRBV28; J gene: TRBJ2-7; CDR3 protein: CASSPNTGTGRDEQYF
V gene: TRBV24-1; J gene: TRBJ2-5; CDR3 protein: CATSDLNRGYQETQYF
V gene: TRBV12-3/TRBV12-4; J gene: TRBJ2-4; CDR3 protein: CASSGVEPAKNIQYF
V gene: TRBV5-6; J gene: TRBJ2-1; CDR3 protein: CASSKPLAGHWDNEQFF